The clone carrying this T cell receptor beta chain turned up a few times. This specimen includes other DNA sequences encoding the same CDR3. This sample stems from a study of blood T cell repertoires in COVID-19. TCRdb's copy holds only in-frame clones and misses some; the assay was immunoSEQ multiplex PCR. Among about 340,000 clones, around 86% were seen once, and the ten largest hold roughly 4.2%. CDR1 MGHRA and CDR2 YSYEKL come from the germline V gene. The length of the CDR3 is 14 residues. V shed 2 bases, J shed 4 bases, and the junction held 2 bases outside the gene matches. This study enrolled people aged 18 to 89 from 20 to 25 US geographic areas.

The rearrangement joins TRBV4-1 to TRBJ2-1; 7 bases fit TRBD2. Source material: PBMCs or T cells enriched from blood (not recorded which). The clonotype comes from a woman aged 35 to 49 with acute COVID-19. DNA of the CDR3: TGCGCCAGCAGCCAATTAGCGGGTTACAATGAGCAGTTCTTC. Translating it yields CASSQLAGYNEQFF.